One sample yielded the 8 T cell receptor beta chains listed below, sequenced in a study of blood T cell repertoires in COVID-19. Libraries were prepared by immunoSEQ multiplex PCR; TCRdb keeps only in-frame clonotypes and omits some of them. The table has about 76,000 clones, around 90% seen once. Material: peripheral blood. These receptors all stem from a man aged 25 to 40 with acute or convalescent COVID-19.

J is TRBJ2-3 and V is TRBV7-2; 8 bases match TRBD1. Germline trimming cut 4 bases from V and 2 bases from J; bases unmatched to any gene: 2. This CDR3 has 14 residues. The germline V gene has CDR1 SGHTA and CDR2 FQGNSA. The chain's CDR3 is CASSWTGTTDTQYF. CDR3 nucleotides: TGTGCCAGCAGCTGGACAGGGACCACAGATACGCAGTATTTT.

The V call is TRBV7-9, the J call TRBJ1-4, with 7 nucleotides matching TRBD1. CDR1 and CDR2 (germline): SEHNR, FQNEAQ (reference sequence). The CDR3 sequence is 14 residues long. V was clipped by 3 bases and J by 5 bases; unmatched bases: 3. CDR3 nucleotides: TGTGCCAGCAGCTTGGGACAGTGGAATGAAAAACTGTTTTTT. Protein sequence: CASSLGQWNEKLFF.

The CDR3 sequence is CASSYFQGASDTQYF. The CDR3 DNA reads TGTGCCAGCAGTTACTTTCAGGGGGCATCAGATACGCAGTATTTT. This chain connects TRBV6-5 to TRBJ2-3, with 8 bases identical to TRBD1. The germline V gene encodes CDR1 MNHEY and CDR2 SVGAGI. The CDR3 sequence is 15 residues long. V was pared by 1 base and J by 4 bases, with 4 bases of the junction left unmatched.

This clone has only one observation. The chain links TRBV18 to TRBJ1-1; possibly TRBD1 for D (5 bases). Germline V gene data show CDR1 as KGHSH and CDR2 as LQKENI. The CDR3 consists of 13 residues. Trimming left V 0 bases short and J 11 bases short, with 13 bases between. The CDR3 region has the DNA TGTGCCAGCTCACCACCGAGCGGGGCTAACGCTTTCTTT. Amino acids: CASSPPSGANAFF.

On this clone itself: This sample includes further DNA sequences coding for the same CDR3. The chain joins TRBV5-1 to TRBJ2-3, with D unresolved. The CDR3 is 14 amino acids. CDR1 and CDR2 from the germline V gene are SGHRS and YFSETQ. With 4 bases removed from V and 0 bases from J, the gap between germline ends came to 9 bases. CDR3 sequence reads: CASSPLQSTDTQYF. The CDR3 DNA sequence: TGCGCCAGCAGCCCCCTACAGAGCACAGATACGCAGTATTTT.

In nucleotides, the CDR3 is TGTGCCAGCAGTGACGCCGGGACAGGGGGAACCGGGGAGCTGTTTTTT. Translation gives CASSDAGTGGTGELFF. V gene TRBV6-4 combines with J gene TRBJ2-2, with 11 bases aligning to TRBD1. Germline CDR1 reads MRHNA; CDR2 reads SNTAGT. CDR3 size: 16 residues. V was pared by 2 bases and J by 5 bases, with 4 bases of the junction left unmatched.

CDR3 DNA: TGTGCCAGCAGTTTATCCCCCCGGGGGGACCGATATACGTCCCGGCAGTATTTT. Translating it yields CASSLSPRGDRYTSRQYF. J is TRBJ2-3 and V is TRBV27; 7 nucleotides align to TRBD2. Germline CDR1 is MNHEY and CDR2 is SMNVEV (reference sequence). After removal of 0 bases from V and 11 bases from J, the junction contained 20 bases not matched to a gene. This CDR3 comprises 18 residues.

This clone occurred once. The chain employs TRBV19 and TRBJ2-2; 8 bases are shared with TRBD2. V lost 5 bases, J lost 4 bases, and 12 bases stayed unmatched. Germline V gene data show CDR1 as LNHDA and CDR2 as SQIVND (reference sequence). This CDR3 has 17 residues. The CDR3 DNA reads TGTGCCAGTAGTTCCCGGACTAGCCGACGGGGCACCGGGGAGCTGTTTTTT. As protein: CASSSRTSRRGTGELFF.